A selection of T cell receptor beta chains follows, all from one sample in a study of shared clonotypes between healthy human individuals. Clones were read by immunoSEQ multiplex PCR, and TCRdb kept only the in-frame ones, dropping some. The sample holds 1.6 million or so clones; roughly 96% are singletons and the top ten take roughly 1.2%. The sample consisted of naive CD4+ T cells sorted from blood. The origin of the receptors is a man aged 25 to 45 in good health. Each CDR3 is given with its conserved first and last residue. A D gene is named only where the DNA matches it firmly. Clone size is shown for a subset of rows, as once, few, many or a class of expanded clone.

j_call,clone_size,d_call,v_call,cdr3_nt,cdr3_aa
TRBJ2-5,-,TRBD2,TRBV19,TGTGCCAGTAGTATAAGAGGGTTTAGCGGGGTCCAAGAGACCCAGTACTTC,CASSIRGFSGVQETQYF
TRBJ2-5,-,TRBD2,TRBV4-3,TGCGCCAGCAGCCAAGTTCCTAGCGGGAGTGGTGAGACCCAGTACTTC,CASSQVPSGSGETQYF
TRBJ2-1,-,-,TRBV7-8,TGTGCCAGCAGCTTAAGGACCCCGAGCTCCTACAATGAGCAGTTCTTC,CASSLRTPSSYNEQFF
TRBJ1-5,-,-,TRBV6-1,TGTGCCAGCCGCGGCAATAGCAATCAGCCCCAGCATTTT,CASRGNSNQPQHF
TRBJ2-1,-,-,TRBV2,TGTGCCAGCAGAGGGGGACAAAACTACAATGAGCAGTTCTTC,CASRGGQNYNEQFF
TRBJ1-1,-,-,TRBV7-9,TGTGCCAGCATGGCCCCCGGCAGTGTCGAAGCTTTCTTT,CASMAPGSVEAFF
TRBJ2-7,-,TRBD2,TRBV11-2,TGTGCCAGCAGCTTAGAAATGTTAGCGGGGAAGGTTACTGTCGAGCAGTACTTC,CASSLEMLAGKVTVEQYF
TRBJ2-7,once,-,TRBV4-1,TGCGCCAGCAGCCAAGAGCCCCACCGGTGGGGGAGGTCCTACGAGCAGTACTTC,CASSQEPHRWGRSYEQYF
TRBJ1-4,-,-,TRBV5-1,TGCGCCAGCAGCTTGATCCCGGGTAGTGAAAAACTGTTTTTT,CASSLIPGSEKLFF
TRBJ2-3,once,-,TRBV5-4,TGTGCCAGCAGCTTGAAGGGGCCCACAGATACGCAGTATTTT,CASSLKGPTDTQYF
TRBJ2-2,-,-,TRBV7-9,TGTGCCAGCAGCGCCCTCGCGACCGGGGAGCTGTTTTTT,CASSALATGELFF
TRBJ2-1,-,-,TRBV5-1,TGCGCCAGCAGCACTAGTGGGTCCGACAATGAGCAGTTCTTC,CASSTSGSDNEQFF
TRBJ1-5,-,-,TRBV10-3,TGTGCCATCAGTGATTCTAGGGGGGGTCAGCCCCAGCATTTT,CAISDSRGGQPQHF
TRBJ2-1,-,-,TRBV10-3,TGTGCCATCAGTGGAAGGAAGAGCTCCTACAATGAGCAGTTCTTC,CAISGRKSSYNEQFF
TRBJ2-2,-,-,TRBV5-4,TGTGCCAGCAGCCGGGACACCATGCTGGGGGAGCTGTTTTTT,CASSRDTMLGELFF
TRBJ2-5,-,TRBD2,TRBV4-3,TGCGCCAGCAGCCAAGAGTATAGCGGGAGTTCAGTTGAGACCCAGTACTTC,CASSQEYSGSSVETQYF
TRBJ2-7,-,TRBD1,TRBV7-2,TGTGCCAGCAGCTTAGGCCCGACAGGGAAGGTATTATACGAGCAGTACTTC,CASSLGPTGKVLYEQYF
TRBJ2-2,-,TRBD2,TRBV10-1,TGCGCCAGCAGTGAGGCTAGCGGGAGGGCCTCGGCCGGGGAGCTGTTTTTT,CASSEASGRASAGELFF
TRBJ2-3,-,-,TRBV9,TGTGCCAGCAGCGTCCACGTTAACCCAGATACGCAGTATTTT,CASSVHVNPDTQYF
TRBJ2-1,-,TRBD2,TRBV9,TGTGCCAGCAGCGTAACCGCTAGCGGGAGCTACAATGAGCAGTTCTTC,CASSVTASGSYNEQFF
TRBJ2-5,-,-,TRBV7-9,TGTGCCAGCAGCTTAGACCCACCCAGTCTAGCGTACGACGGGACCCAGTACTTC,CASSLDPPSLAYDGTQYF
TRBJ1-1,-,-,TRBV5-1,TGCGCCAGCAGCTTCCAGGGTTGGGACACTGAAGCTTTCTTT,CASSFQGWDTEAFF
TRBJ2-7,-,-,TRBV9,TGTGCCAGCAGCGTCGGGGCCTCTTATGGGAACGAGCAGTACTTC,CASSVGASYGNEQYF
TRBJ1-2,-,-,TRBV19,TGTGCCAGTAGTATTTTCCCGGACAAGGACTATGGCTACACCTTC,CASSIFPDKDYGYTF
TRBJ2-1,-,-,TRBV5-4,TGTGCCAGCAGCAGGACCGGGGACCCCTACAATGAGCAGTTCTTC,CASSRTGDPYNEQFF
TRBJ2-2,-,TRBD2,TRBV9,TGTGCCAGCAGCGCACGACTAGCGGGCGGGAGGGAGCTGTTTTTT,CASSARLAGGRELFF
TRBJ2-2,-,-,TRBV4-1,TGCGCCAGCAGCCAGCTTGGGCTCACCGGGGAGCTGTTTTTT,CASSQLGLTGELFF
TRBJ2-5,-,-,TRBV10-3,TGTGCCATCAAGGGACACAGCCAAGAGACCCAGTACTTC,CAIKGHSQETQYF
TRBJ2-5,-,-,TRBV5-6,TGTGCCAGCAGCCCCGGGACTCGAACCCCAGAGACCCAGTACTTC,CASSPGTRTPETQYF
TRBJ1-4,-,-,TRBV10-3,TGTGCCATCAGTGAGTCCAACAGGGCACTCGGTGAAAAACTGTTTTTT,CAISESNRALGEKLFF
TRBJ2-3,-,-,TRBV18,TGTGCCAGCTCCGGGACCCCGTGGGATACGCAGTATTTT,CASSGTPWDTQYF
TRBJ2-7,-,TRBD1,TRBV28,TGTGCCAGCGGAACAGGGGGAATCTACGAGCAGTACTTC,CASGTGGIYEQYF
TRBJ2-3,-,TRBD2,TRBV30,TGTGCCTGGAGTGTACTGGCGGGACTAGCGGCGGGGACAGATACGCAGTATTTT,CAWSVLAGLAAGTDTQYF
TRBJ1-1,-,-,TRBV19,TGTGCCAGTAGTCATCGAGGGGGGAACACTGAAGCTTTCTTT,CASSHRGGNTEAFF
TRBJ2-1,-,-,TRBV6-5,TGTGCCAGCAGTTACTCCGTGGGAGTCTACAATGAGCAGTTCTTC,CASSYSVGVYNEQFF
TRBJ1-4,-,TRBD1,TRBV19,TGTGCCAGTAGTAAAAACCCCGGGACAGGTACCGAAAAACTGTTTTTT,CASSKNPGTGTEKLFF
TRBJ1-5,-,-,TRBV15,TGTGCCACCAGCAAAACCCCCCCAGGAAGGGGTCAGCCCCAGCATTTT,CATSKTPPGRGQPQHF
TRBJ2-5,-,-,TRBV28,TGTGCCAGCAGTTTCGCGCAGGGTCTGGAGACCCAGTACTTC,CASSFAQGLETQYF
TRBJ1-1,-,-,TRBV5-1,TGCGCCAGCAGCTTGTTGGGCTTTGGAGGATCTGAAGCTTTCTTT,CASSLLGFGGSEAFF
TRBJ2-1,-,TRBD2,TRBV2,TGTGCCAGCAGTGGGTACTCTAGCGGGATAAACGATGAGCAGTTCTTC,CASSGYSSGINDEQFF
TRBJ2-6,-,-,TRBV7-2,TGTGCCAGCAGCTGGGCGGCGATCTCTGGGGCCAACGTCCTGACTTTC,CASSWAAISGANVLTF
TRBJ1-5,-,-,TRBV15,TGTGCCACCAGCAGAGATCTAGGGGCGGACAATCAGCCCCAGCATTTT,CATSRDLGADNQPQHF
TRBJ2-4,-,TRBD2,TRBV6-4,TGTGCCAGCAATCATCTAGCGGGCCGAAGGATAGCCAAAAACATTCAGTACTTC,CASNHLAGRRIAKNIQYF
TRBJ1-2,-,TRBD1,TRBV4-3,TGCGCCAGCTCACGGACAGGGGACCCCTATGGCTACACCTTC,CASSRTGDPYGYTF
TRBJ2-1,-,TRBD2,TRBV5-4,TGTGCCAGCAGCTTAGGCGGGAGGCTCAATGAGCAGTTCTTC,CASSLGGRLNEQFF
TRBJ2-1,-,-,TRBV4-3,TGCGCCAGCAGCCAAGCAGGGAGCAATGAGCAGTTCTTC,CASSQAGSNEQFF
TRBJ1-4,-,-,TRBV4-2,TGTGCCAGCAGCCAAGCACAGGGACGTGAAAAACTGTTTTTT,CASSQAQGREKLFF
TRBJ1-1,-,-,TRBV18,TGTGCCAGCTCACCACCTTGGGGGCTTGACACTGAAGCTTTCTTT,CASSPPWGLDTEAFF
TRBJ2-7,-,-,TRBV28,TGTGCCAGCAGTGAAGTAGGGATCTCTCAGTACTTC,CASSEVGISQYF
TRBJ2-3,-,TRBD2,TRBV16,TGTGCCAGCAGCCTATGGGTACTAGCGGGAGGGTTGGATACGCAGTATTTT,CASSLWVLAGGLDTQYF
TRBJ2-1,-,-,TRBV10-2,TGCGCCAGCAGTGCTTTGCGGACCTACAATGAGCAGTTCTTC,CASSALRTYNEQFF
TRBJ2-5,-,-,TRBV29-1,TGCAGCGTCGGAGAGAGGGGGGAGACCCAGTACTTC,CSVGERGETQYF
TRBJ2-7,-,-,TRBV6-6,TGTGCCAGCACCCCAGGCCTACCCTACGAGCAGTACTTC,CASTPGLPYEQYF
TRBJ2-3,-,TRBD2,TRBV6-4,TGTGCCAGCAGCCAACTAGCGGGAGGTCGAATAGATACGCAGTATTTT,CASSQLAGGRIDTQYF
TRBJ2-1,-,TRBD1,TRBV2,TGTGCCAGCACCAGACAGGGGGCTTACAATGAGCAGTTCTTC,CASTRQGAYNEQFF
TRBJ1-4,-,TRBD1,TRBV29-1,TGCAGCGTTGGAGGAGACAGGGGCGCAAAACTGTTTTTT,CSVGGDRGAKLFF
TRBJ1-2,once,-,TRBV18,TGTGCCAGCTCACCCTCGCTTACCTACAGGGTGGCATATGGCTACACCTTC,CASSPSLTYRVAYGYTF
TRBJ2-3,-,-,TRBV7-6,TGTGCCAGCAGCCCTATGACGGGACTCACAGATACGCAGTATTTT,CASSPMTGLTDTQYF
TRBJ2-4,-,-,TRBV11-1,TGTGCCAGCAGCCCCCTTTCAGGGCGGGTTCTCCTAGCCAAAAACATTCAGTACTTC,CASSPLSGRVLLAKNIQYF